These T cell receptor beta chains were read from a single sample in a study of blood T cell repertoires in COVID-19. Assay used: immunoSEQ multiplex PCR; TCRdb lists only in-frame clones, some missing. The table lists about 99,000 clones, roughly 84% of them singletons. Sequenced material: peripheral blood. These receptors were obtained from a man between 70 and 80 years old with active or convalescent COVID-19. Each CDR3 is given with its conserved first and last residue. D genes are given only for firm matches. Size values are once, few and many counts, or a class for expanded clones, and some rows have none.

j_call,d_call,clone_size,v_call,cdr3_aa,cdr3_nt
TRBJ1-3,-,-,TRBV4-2,CASSQPAQVVGTIYF,TGTGCCAGCAGCCAACCAGCACAGGTGGTAGGCACCATATATTTT
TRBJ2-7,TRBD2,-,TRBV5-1,CASSLGGSGAYEQYF,TGCGCCAGCAGCTTGGGGGGGAGCGGGGCCTACGAGCAGTACTTC
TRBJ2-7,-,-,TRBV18,CASSPEARGLGGQYF,TGTGCCAGCTCACCAGAGGCGCGGGGATTGGGCGGGCAGTACTTC
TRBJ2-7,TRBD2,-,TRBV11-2,CASSWQGASGGYEQYF,TGTGCCAGCAGCTGGCAAGGGGCTAGCGGGGGGTACGAGCAGTACTTC
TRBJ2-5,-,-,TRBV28,CASSYRVASQETQYF,TGTGCCAGCAGTTACCGTGTGGCTAGTCAAGAGACCCAGTACTTC
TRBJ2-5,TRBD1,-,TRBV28,CASSSYGQGVGETQYF,TGTGCCAGCAGTTCCTATGGACAGGGAGTGGGGGAGACCCAGTACTTC
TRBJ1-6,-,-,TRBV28,CASFTGPGAPLHF,TGTGCCAGTTTTACAGGGCCTGGCGCACCCCTCCACTTT
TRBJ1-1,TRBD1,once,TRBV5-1,CASSLDRGGNTEAFF,TGCGCCAGCAGCTTGGACAGGGGAGGGAACACTGAAGCTTTCTTT
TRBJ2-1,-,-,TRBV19,CASTAGRTSYNEQFF,TGTGCCAGTACAGCGGGCAGAACGTCCTACAATGAGCAGTTCTTC
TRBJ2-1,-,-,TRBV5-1,CASSRLDNEQFF,TGCGCCAGCAGCCGACTCGACAATGAGCAGTTCTTC
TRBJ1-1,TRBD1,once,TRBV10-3,CAIRTDRGNTEAFF,TGTGCCATCAGAACTGACAGGGGGAACACTGAAGCTTTCTTT
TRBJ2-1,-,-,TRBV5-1,CASSLRVGSSYNEQFF,TGCGCCAGCAGCTTGAGGGTTGGGAGCTCCTACAATGAGCAGTTCTTC
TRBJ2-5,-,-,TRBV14,CASSQAQETQYF,TGTGCCAGCAGCCAAGCTCAGGAGACCCAGTACTTC
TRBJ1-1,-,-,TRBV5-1,CASSSQGGNTEAFF,TGCGCCAGCAGCTCACAGGGTGGGAACACTGAAGCTTTCTTT
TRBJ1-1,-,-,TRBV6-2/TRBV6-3,CASSGQSFSYTEAFF,TGTGCCAGCAGCGGACAGAGTTTTTCGTACACTGAAGCTTTCTTT
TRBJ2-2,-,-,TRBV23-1,CASSHAGARNTGELFF,TGCGCCAGCAGTCACGCAGGGGCCAGGAACACCGGGGAGCTGTTTTTT
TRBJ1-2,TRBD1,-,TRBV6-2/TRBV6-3,CASSYRAGGANGYTF,TGTGCCAGCAGTTACCGGGCAGGGGGCGCAAATGGCTACACCTTC